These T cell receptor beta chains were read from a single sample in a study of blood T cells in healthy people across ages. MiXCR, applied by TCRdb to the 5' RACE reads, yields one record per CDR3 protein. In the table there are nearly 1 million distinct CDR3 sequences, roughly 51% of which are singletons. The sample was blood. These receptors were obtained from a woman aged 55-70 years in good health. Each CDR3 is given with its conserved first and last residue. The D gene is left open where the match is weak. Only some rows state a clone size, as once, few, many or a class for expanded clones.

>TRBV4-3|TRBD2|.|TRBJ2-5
CASSQTSPLAGVGETQYF
TGCGCCAGCAGCCAAACATCCCCGCTAGCGGGAGTGGGAGAGACCCAGTACTTC
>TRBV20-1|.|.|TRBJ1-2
CSARDPLQLGYGYTF
TGCAGTGCTAGAGATCCCCTCCAGTTGGGCTATGGCTACACCTTC
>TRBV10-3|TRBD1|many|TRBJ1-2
CAIRPGQLVYGYTF
TGTGCCATCAGGCCGGGACAGTTGGTCTATGGCTACACCTTC
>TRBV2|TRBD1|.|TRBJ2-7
CASRFRDRAYEQYF
TGTGCCAGCAGGTTCCGGGACAGGGCCTACGAGCAGTACTTC
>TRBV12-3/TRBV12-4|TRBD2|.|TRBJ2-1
CASTLQPGLEYNEQFF
TGTGCCAGCACCCTTCAGCCGGGACTAGAATACAATGAGCAGTTCTTC
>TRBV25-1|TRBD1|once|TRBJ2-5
CASSETPGTGVEQYF
TGTGCCAGCAGTGAAACCCCCGGGACAGGGGTTGAGCAGTACTTC
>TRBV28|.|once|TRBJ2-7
CASRAGHLYEQYF
TGTGCCAGCAGGGCAGGACACCTATACGAGCAGTACTTC
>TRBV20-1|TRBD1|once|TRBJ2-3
CSTQLTGGRKDTQYF
TGCAGTACTCAGCTGACAGGGGGCAGGAAAGATACGCAGTATTTT
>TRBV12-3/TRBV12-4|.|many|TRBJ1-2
CASSNRAGNYGYTF
TGTGCCAGCAGTAACAGGGCTGGGAACTATGGCTACACCTTC
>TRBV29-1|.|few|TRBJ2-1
CSVEGTASTYNEQFF
TGCAGCGTTGAGGGGACGGCAAGTACTTACAATGAGCAGTTCTTC
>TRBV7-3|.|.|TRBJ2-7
CASSLLGGEDEQYF
TGTGCCAGCAGCCTTTTAGGGGGAGAGGACGAGCAGTACTTC
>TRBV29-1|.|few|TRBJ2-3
CSVGITDTQYF
TGCAGCGTGGGGATCACAGATACGCAGTATTTT
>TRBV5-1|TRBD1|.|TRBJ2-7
CASSLEQGASEQYF
TGCGCCAGCAGCTTAGAACAGGGGGCGAGTGAGCAGTACTTC
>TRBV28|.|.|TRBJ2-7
CASSLGLSGHSYEQYF
TGTGCCAGCAGTCTAGGGCTCTCCGGCCACTCCTACGAGCAGTACTTC
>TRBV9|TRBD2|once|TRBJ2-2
CASREGPASGIGELFF
TGTGCCAGCAGAGAGGGTCCGGCTAGCGGAATCGGGGAGCTGTTTTTT
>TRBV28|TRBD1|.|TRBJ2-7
CASSLRVGQGNEQYF
TGTGCCAGCAGTTTAAGGGTGGGACAGGGAAACGAGCAGTACTTC
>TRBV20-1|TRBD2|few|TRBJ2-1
CSVQREPENFNEQFF
TGCAGCGTCCAGCGGGAGCCGGAAAATTTCAATGAGCAGTTCTTC
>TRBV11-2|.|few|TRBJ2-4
CASSPQPGSLSIQYF
TGTGCCAGCAGCCCGCAGCCCGGGTCCCTCTCTATTCAGTACTTC
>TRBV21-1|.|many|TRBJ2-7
CASRHYEQYF
TGTGCCAGCCGACACTACGAGCAGTACTTC
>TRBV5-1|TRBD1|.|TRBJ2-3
CASSTQGAGDTQYF
TGCGCCAGCAGCACACAGGGGGCAGGTGATACGCAGTATTTT
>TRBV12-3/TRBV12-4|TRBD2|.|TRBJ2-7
CASTRTSGSNEQYF
TGTGCCAGCACCCGGACTAGCGGGAGCAACGAGCAGTACTTC
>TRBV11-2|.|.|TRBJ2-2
CASSPTISVVKTGELFF
TGTGCCAGCAGCCCCACCATATCAGTAGTAAAAACCGGGGAGCTGTTTTTT
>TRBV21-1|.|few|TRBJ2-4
CASSKEIAGIRIQYF
TGTGCCAGCAGCAAAGAAATTGCAGGGATAAGAATTCAGTACTTC
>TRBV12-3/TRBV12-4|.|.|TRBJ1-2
CASSLEEGGPYGYTF
TGTGCCAGCAGTCTTGAGGAGGGGGGACCCTATGGCTACACCTTC
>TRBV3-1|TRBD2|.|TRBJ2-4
CASSHSLAGDLRNIQYF
TGTGCCAGCAGCCACTCACTAGCGGGAGACTTGAGGAACATTCAGTACTTC
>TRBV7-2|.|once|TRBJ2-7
CAGSAQRGYEQYF
TGTGCCGGCAGCGCCCAGAGGGGTTACGAGCAGTACTTC
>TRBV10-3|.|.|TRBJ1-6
CAISEAGRNSPLHF
TGTGCCATCAGTGAGGCAGGCAGGAATTCACCCCTCCACTTT
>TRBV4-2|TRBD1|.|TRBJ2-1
CASRGTGSYNEQFF
TGTGCCAGCAGGGGGACAGGGTCTTACAATGAGCAGTTCTTC
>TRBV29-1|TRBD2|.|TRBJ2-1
CSVEGGRVGNEQFF
TGCAGCGTTGAAGGCGGGAGAGTAGGTAATGAGCAGTTCTTC
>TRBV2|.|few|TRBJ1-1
CASSDWGEAFF
TGTGCCAGCAGTGACTGGGGTGAAGCTTTCTTT
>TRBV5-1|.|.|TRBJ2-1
CASSGGRDNEQFF
TGCGCCAGCAGCGGGGGACGGGACAATGAGCAGTTCTTC
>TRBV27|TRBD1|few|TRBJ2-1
CASSLGTGIYEQFF
TGTGCCAGCAGTTTAGGGACAGGGATCTATGAGCAGTTCTTC
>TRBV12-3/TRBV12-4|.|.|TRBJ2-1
CASSFGARYNEQFF
TGTGCCAGCAGTTTTGGGGCGCGGTACAATGAGCAGTTCTTC
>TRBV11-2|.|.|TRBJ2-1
CASSFLANEQFF
TGTGCCAGCAGCTTTTTGGCCAATGAGCAGTTCTTC
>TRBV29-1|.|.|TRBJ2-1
CSVEVSPYNEQFF
TGCAGCGTTGAAGTCAGCCCCTACAATGAGCAGTTCTTC
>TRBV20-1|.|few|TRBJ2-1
CSAPPVTYNEQFF
TGCAGTGCTCCCCCAGTGACCTACAATGAGCAGTTCTTC
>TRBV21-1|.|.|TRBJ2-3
CASSSWDSDTDTQYF
TGTGCCAGCAGCTCTTGGGACTCTGACACAGATACGCAGTATTTT
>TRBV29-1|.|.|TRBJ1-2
CSVTPPGGGEDYGYTF
TGCAGCGTCACCCCGCCAGGAGGGGGAGAAGACTATGGCTACACCTTC
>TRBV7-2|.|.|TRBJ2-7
CASSQSIPYEQYF
TGTGCCAGCAGCCAGAGTATCCCCTACGAGCAGTACTTC
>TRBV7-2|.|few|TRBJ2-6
CASSQEANVLTF
TGTGCCAGCAGCCAGGAGGCCAACGTCCTGACTTTC
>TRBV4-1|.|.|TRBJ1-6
CASSQERTGYLHF
TGCGCCAGCAGCCAAGAAAGGACCGGATACCTCCACTTT
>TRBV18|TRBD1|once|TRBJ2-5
CASSPQQGAAQETQYF
TGTGCCAGCTCACCCCAACAGGGGGCAGCCCAAGAGACCCAGTACTTC
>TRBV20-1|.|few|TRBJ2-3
CSASPEILYSTDTQYF
TGCAGTGCTAGCCCCGAAATACTTTATAGCACAGATACGCAGTATTTT
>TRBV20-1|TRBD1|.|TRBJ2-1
CSRQGVRYNEQFF
TGCAGCAGACAGGGTGTTAGGTACAATGAGCAGTTCTTC
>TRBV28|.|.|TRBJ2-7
CASSFALAEQYF
TGTGCTAGCAGTTTTGCGTTGGCCGAGCAGTACTTC
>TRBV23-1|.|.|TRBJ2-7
CASSPMNRAYEQYF
TGCGCCAGCAGCCCGATGAACAGAGCCTACGAGCAGTACTTC
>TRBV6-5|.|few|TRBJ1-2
CASSFGTANGYTF
TGTGCCAGCAGTTTTGGGACGGCTAATGGCTACACCTTC
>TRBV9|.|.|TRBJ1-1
CASSADRRDMNTEAFF
TGTGCCAGCAGCGCCGACAGGAGGGACATGAACACTGAAGCTTTCTTT
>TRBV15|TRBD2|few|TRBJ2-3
CATSGVAGEGLTDTQYF
TGTGCCACCAGCGGAGTAGCGGGAGAGGGGCTCACAGATACGCAGTATTTT
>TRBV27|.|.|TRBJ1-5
CASSSHMRQARYQPQHF
TGTGCCAGCAGTTCCCATATGAGACAGGCGAGGTACCAGCCCCAGCATTTT
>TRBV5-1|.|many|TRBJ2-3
CASSFGNTDTQYF
TGTGCCAGCAGCTTCGGCAACACAGATACGCAGTATTTT
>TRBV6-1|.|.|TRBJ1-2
CASRSIQGTYGYTF
TGTGCCAGCAGATCTATTCAGGGGACGTATGGCTACACCTTC
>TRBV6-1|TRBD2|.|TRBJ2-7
CASSEAPGGGFHDEQYF
TGTGCCAGCAGTGAAGCTCCAGGCGGGGGTTTCCATGACGAGCAGTACTTC
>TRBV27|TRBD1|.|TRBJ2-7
CASNAQQGSDEQYF
TGTGCCAGCAATGCTCAACAGGGGTCCGACGAGCAGTACTTC